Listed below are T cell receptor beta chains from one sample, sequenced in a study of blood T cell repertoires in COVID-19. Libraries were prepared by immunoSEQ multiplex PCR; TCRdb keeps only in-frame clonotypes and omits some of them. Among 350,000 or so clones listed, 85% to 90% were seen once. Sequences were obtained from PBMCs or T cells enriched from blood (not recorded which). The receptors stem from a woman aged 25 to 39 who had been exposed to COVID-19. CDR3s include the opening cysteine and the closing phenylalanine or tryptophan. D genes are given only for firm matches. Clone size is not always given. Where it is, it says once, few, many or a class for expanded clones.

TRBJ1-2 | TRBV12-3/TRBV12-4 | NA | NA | TGTGCCAGCAGCTCCCGAGGTTACAGCTACACCTTC | CASSSRGYSYTF
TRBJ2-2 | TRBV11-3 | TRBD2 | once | TGTGCCAGCAGCCCCCGGACTAGCGGGATTCTAGCGGGGGAGCTGTTTTTT | CASSPRTSGILAGELFF
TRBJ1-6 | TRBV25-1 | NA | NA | TGTGCCAGCAGTGAATCTCGGGGGTCGGATTCACCCCTCCACTTT | CASSESRGSDSPLHF
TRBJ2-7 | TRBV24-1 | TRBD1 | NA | TGTGCCACCAGTGATCCAGGACAGGGCTCCTACGAGCAGTACTTC | CATSDPGQGSYEQYF
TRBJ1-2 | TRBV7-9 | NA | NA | TGTGCCAGCAGCCTAACCGGGGTTCCAGATTATGGCTACACCTTC | CASSLTGVPDYGYTF
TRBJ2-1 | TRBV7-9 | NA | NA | TGTGCCAGCACCCTAAGGACAGCCCCCATCAGGTTCTTC | CASTLRTAPIRFF
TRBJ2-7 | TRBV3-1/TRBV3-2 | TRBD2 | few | TGTGCCAGCAGCCAAGAGACTAGCGGGGCCTACGAGCAGTACTTC | CASSQETSGAYEQYF
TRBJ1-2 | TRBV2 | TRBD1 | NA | TGTGCCAGCAGTACAGGGGCCAGTGGCTACACCTTC | CASSTGASGYTF
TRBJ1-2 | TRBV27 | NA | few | TGTGCCAGCAGACCAACTAGTCGAAACTATGGCTACACCTTC | CASRPTSRNYGYTF
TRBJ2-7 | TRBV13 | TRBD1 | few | TGTGCCAGCAGCCCGGGGGACAGGGTCTACGAGCAGTACTTC | CASSPGDRVYEQYF
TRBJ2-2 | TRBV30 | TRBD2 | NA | TGTGCCTGGAGTGCCCTAGCGGGAGAGGTCGGGGAGCTGTTTTTT | CAWSALAGEVGELFF
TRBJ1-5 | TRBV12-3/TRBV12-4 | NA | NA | TGTGCCAGCAGTCTAAATCAGCCCCAGCATTTT | CASSLNQPQHF
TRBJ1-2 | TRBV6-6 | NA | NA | TGTGCCAGCTTAGAGAACTATGGCTACACCTTC | CASLENYGYTF
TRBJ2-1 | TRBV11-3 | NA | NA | TGTGCCAGCAGCGGAGGACAGATATACAATGAGCAGTTCTTC | CASSGGQIYNEQFF
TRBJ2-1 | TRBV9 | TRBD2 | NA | TGTGCCAGCAGCTCCAGACTAGCGGGAGGGGTTGAGCAGTTCTTC | CASSSRLAGGVEQFF
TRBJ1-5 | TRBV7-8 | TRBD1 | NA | TGTGCCAGCAGCTTAGCGACAGGGGGCTTTGGTCAGCCCCAGCATTTT | CASSLATGGFGQPQHF
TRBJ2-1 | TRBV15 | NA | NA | TGTGCCACCAGCAGCCCCTCGAGGCAGTTCTTC | CATSSPSRQFF
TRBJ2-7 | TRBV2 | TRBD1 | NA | TGTGCCAGCCTTGAGGGGACAGGGACTTACGAGCAGTACTTC | CASLEGTGTYEQYF
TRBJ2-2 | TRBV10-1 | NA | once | TGCGCCAGCAGTGAACTACGACCCGAAACGGGGACCGGGGAGCTGTTTTTT | CASSELRPETGTGELFF
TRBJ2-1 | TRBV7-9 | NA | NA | TGTGCCAGCAGCTTAGAGGGGTTTTACAATGAGCAGTTCTTC | CASSLEGFYNEQFF
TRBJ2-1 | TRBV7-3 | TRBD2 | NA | TGTGCCAGCAGCGAGACTAGCGGGAGCTCCTCGTTCTTC | CASSETSGSSSFF
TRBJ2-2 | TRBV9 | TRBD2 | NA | TGTGCCAGCAGCGTAGCATCAGGCAGACTAGCGGAGAACACCGGGGAGCTGTTTTTT | CASSVASGRLAENTGELFF
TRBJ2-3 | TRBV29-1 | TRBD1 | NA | TGCAGCGTTGAGTATAAGGGGACAGGGGCAGATACGCAGTATTTT | CSVEYKGTGADTQYF
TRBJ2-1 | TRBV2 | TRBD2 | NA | TGTGCCAGCAGTGAGGCTAGCGGGACTTTATACAATGAGCAGTTCTTC | CASSEASGTLYNEQFF
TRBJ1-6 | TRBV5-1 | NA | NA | TGCGCCAGCAGCTTGGTAGCGGGGCTTAATAATTCACCCCTCCACTTT | CASSLVAGLNNSPLHF
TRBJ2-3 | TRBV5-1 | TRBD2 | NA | TGCGCCAGCAGCGCAGCCGGGACTAGCGGGAGGTCCGCAGATACGCAGTATTTT | CASSAAGTSGRSADTQYF
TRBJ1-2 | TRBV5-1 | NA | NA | TGCGCCAGCGGGGGGATGGGGAAATACACCTTC | CASGGMGKYTF
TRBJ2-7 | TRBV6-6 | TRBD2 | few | TGTGCCAGCAGGGGACTAGCGAACTCCTACGAGCAGTACTTC | CASRGLANSYEQYF